A selection of T cell receptor beta chains follows, all from one sample in a study of cytomegalovirus exposure and HLA in healthy donors. The assay was immunoSEQ multiplex PCR, and TCRdb's table has in-frame clones only and misses some. The data hold about 160,000 clones, with just under 80% observed a single time. What was sequenced was PBMCs. The receptors were sampled from a young man in good health and CMV-seronegative. The CDR3 runs from the conserved cysteine through the conserved F or W. Fields, in order: J gene, V gene, CDR3 protein.

TRBJ1-2 | TRBV28 | CASSLYVGTGIGYTF
TRBJ2-5 | TRBV9 | CASSRDSQETQYF
TRBJ2-3 | TRBV5-1 | CASSSFGLATDTQYF
TRBJ2-5 | TRBV30 | CAWSRDRGETQYF
TRBJ1-5 | TRBV6-6 | CASTQGNQPQHF
TRBJ1-1 | TRBV28 | CASSRPAGTGNTEAFF
TRBJ2-3 | TRBV7-2 | CASPGGSGTDTQYF
TRBJ2-7 | TRBV11-1 | CASSPLSSYEQYF
TRBJ1-3 | TRBV13 | CASSFRQWINTIYF
TRBJ1-2 | TRBV28 | CASSPGGSGYTF